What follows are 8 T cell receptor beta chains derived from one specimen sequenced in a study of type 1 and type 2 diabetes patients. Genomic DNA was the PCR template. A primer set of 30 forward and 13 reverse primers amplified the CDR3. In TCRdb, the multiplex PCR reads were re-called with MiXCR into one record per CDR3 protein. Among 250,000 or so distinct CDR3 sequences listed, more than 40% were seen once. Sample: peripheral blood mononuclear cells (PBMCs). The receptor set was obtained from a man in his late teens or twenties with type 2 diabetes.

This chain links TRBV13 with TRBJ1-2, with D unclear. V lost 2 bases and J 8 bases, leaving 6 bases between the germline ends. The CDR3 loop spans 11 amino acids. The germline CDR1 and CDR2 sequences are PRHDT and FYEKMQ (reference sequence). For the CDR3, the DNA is TGTGCCAGCAGCTTACGTGGGGGCTACACCTTC. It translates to CASSLRGGYTF.

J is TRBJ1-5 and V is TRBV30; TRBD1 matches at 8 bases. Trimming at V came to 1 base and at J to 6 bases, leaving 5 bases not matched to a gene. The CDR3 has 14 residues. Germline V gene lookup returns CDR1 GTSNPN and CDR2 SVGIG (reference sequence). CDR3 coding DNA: TGTGCCTGGAGTGACAGGGGGTACTTTCAGCCCCAGCATTTT. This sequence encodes CAWSDRGYFQPQHF.

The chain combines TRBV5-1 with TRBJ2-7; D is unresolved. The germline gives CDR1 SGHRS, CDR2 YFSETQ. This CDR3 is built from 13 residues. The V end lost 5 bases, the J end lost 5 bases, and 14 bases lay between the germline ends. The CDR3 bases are TGCGCCAGCAGTCGGCTCGGCTACAACGAGCAGTACTTC. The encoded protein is CASSRLGYNEQYF. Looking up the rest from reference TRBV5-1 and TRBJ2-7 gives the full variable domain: KAGVTQTPRYLIKTRGQQVTLSCSPISGHRSVSWYQQTPGQGLQFLFEYFSETQRNKGNFPGRFSGRQFSNSRSEMNVSTLELGDSALYLCASSRLGYNEQYFGPGTRLTVT.

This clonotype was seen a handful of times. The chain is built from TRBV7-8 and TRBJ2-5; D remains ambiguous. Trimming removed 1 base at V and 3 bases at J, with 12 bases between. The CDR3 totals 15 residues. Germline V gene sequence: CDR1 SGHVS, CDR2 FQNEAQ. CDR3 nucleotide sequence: TGTGCCAGCAGCTTAGATGAACCTCTAAAAGAGACCCAGTACTTC. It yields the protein CASSLDEPLKETQYF.

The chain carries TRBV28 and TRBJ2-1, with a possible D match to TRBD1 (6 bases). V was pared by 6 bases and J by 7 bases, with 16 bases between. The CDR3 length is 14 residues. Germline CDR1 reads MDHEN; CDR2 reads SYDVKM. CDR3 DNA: TGTGCCAGCAGCCCAACACTCAGGGGTAATGAGCAGTTCTTC. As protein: CASSPTLRGNEQFF.

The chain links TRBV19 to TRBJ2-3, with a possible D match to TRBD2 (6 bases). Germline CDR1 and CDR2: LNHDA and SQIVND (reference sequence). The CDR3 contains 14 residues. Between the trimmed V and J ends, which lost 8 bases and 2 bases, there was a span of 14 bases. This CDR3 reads CASRDSRYTDTQYF. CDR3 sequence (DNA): TGTGCCAGTCGGGACTCCAGATACACAGATACGCAGTATTTT. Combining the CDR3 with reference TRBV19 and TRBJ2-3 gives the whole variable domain DGGITQSPKYLFRKEGQNVTLSCEQNLNHDAMYWYRQDPGQGLRLIYYSQIVNDFQKGDIAEGYSVSREKKESFPLTVTSAQKNPTAFYLCASRDSRYTDTQYFGPGTRLTVL.

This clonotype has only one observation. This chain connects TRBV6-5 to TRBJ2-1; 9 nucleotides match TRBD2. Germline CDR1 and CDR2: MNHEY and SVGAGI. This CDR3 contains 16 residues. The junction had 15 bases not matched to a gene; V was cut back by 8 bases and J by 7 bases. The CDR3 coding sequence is TGTGCCAGCGGCGGGGGGGGGCCGATCGGAGGGAATGAGCAGTTCTTC. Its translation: CASGGGGPIGGNEQFF.

The CDR3 spells CSAREGFGTDTQYF. In DNA, the CDR3 is TGCAGTGCTAGAGAGGGGTTCGGAACAGATACGCAGTATTTT. The V and J genes are TRBV20-1 and TRBJ2-3; D not resolved. Germline V gene lookup returns CDR1 DFQATT and CDR2 SNEGSKA (reference sequence). CDR3 length: 14 residues. Trimming took 0 bases from V and 3 from J, leaving 10 bases between them.